These 27 T cell receptor beta chains were all obtained from the same sample, sequenced in a study of blood T cells in healthy people across ages. Together with a sample-barcoded 5' primer, a J-beta primer mix was included in a second PCR lasting about 7 to 11 cycles. TCRdb re-called the 5' RACE reads with MiXCR, one entry per CDR3 protein. The sample lists 1.6 million or so distinct CDR3 sequences; roughly 32% were seen once. The specimen sequenced was blood. The receptors were sampled from a woman younger than 45 in good health.

This clonotype was seen more than once but under ten times. J is TRBJ1-2 and V is TRBV13, with unresolved D. The CDR3 length is 13 residues. Germline V CDR1 and CDR2: PRHDT, FYEKMQ (reference sequence). The V end lost 1 base, the J end lost 8 bases, and 11 bases lay between the germline ends. For the CDR3, the DNA is TGTGCCAGCAGCTTAGCCTCAATTCGGGGCTACACCTTC. It is translated as CASSLASIRGYTF.

The rearrangement links TRBV4-3 to TRBJ2-3; a weak D match, TRBD2 (6 bases). Trimming removed 1 base at V and 0 bases at J, with 11 bases between. The CDR3 has 16 amino acids. Germline V gives CDR1 LGHNA, CDR2 YSLEER. CDR3 sequence reads: CASSQAPRGSTDTQYF. CDR3 in DNA: TGCGCCAGCAGCCAAGCACCGCGGGGTAGCACAGATACGCAGTATTTT.

This clonotype was found many times. The chain has TRBV5-5 and TRBJ2-7, with D perhaps assigned TRBD1 or TRBD2 (6 bases each). V was shortened by 4 bases and J by 4 bases, with 12 bases between the two germline ends. Germline V CDR1 and CDR2: SGHKS, YYEKEE (reference sequence). The CDR3 consists of 13 residues. CDR3 DNA sequence: TGTGCCAGCAGCAACCGGAGGGGGTACGAGCAGTACTTC. Protein product: CASSNRRGYEQYF.

V usage is TRBV15 and J usage is TRBJ1-2, with no clear D. The V and J ends lost 3 bases and 1 base respectively, with 12 bases between them. CDR1 is LNHNV and CDR2 is YYDKDF in the germline V gene (reference sequence). This CDR3 has 15 amino acids. The CDR3 region has the DNA TGTGCCACCAGCAGCAAACGGAACAATAACTATGGCTACACCTTC. Protein: CATSSKRNNNYGYTF.

This clonotype has a handful of counts. V gene TRBV20-1 combines with J gene TRBJ1-5; 12 bases are a match to TRBD1. Germline CDR1 reads DFQATT; CDR2 reads SNEGSKA (reference sequence). J gave up 0 bases and V 3 bases, and 9 bases lay outside the gene matches. The CDR3 sequence is 18 residues long. In DNA form, the CDR3 reads TGCAGTGCTAGGGGATCGGGACAGGGGGCCTCTAGCAATCAGCCCCAGCATTTT. Its protein is CSARGSGQGASSNQPQHF.

The chain joins TRBV12-3 or TRBV12-4 to TRBJ2-1, with unresolved D. The length of the CDR3 is 16 residues. V shed 3 bases and J shed 5 bases, with 17 bases lying between them. CDR3 in amino acids: CASSFEVGQSHNEQFF. The DNA for the CDR3 is TGTGCCAGCAGTTTTGAGGTGGGCCAATCCCACAATGAGCAGTTCTTC.

This clonotype was detected a few times. The rearrangement uses TRBV20-1 and TRBJ1-1, with 7 bases lining up with TRBD1. Germline V gives CDR1 DFQATT, CDR2 SNEGSKA (reference sequence). The V gene end was trimmed by 4 bases and the J gene end by 5 bases; junction bases not matched to a gene: 19. The CDR3 is made up of 17 amino acids. The CDR3 spells CSATSGRGPTGFTEAFF. The CDR3, as DNA: TGCAGTGCTACCAGCGGAAGGGGGCCCACCGGTTTTACTGAAGCTTTCTTT.

The CDR3 coding sequence is TGTGCCAGCAGCCCGGGGGGGCAAGGTGAAGCTTTCTTT. As protein: CASSPGGQGEAFF. The rearrangement uses TRBV12-3 or TRBV12-4 and TRBJ1-1; D might be TRBD1 (6 bases). V was shortened by 6 bases and J by 7 bases, with 15 bases between the two germline ends. This CDR3 has 13 amino acids.

The rearrangement joins TRBV6-6 to TRBJ2-3, with 10 bases matching TRBD2. CDR1 is MNHNY and CDR2 is SVGAGI in the germline V gene (reference sequence). The CDR3 covers 16 residues. The junction had 11 bases not matched to a gene; V was cut back by 7 bases and J by 4 bases. The CDR3 is CASTNNSSGGADTQYF. Written as DNA, the CDR3 is TGTGCCAGCACCAACAACTCTAGCGGGGGCGCAGATACGCAGTATTTT.

This clonotype has more than one count but fewer than ten. The rearrangement links TRBV12-3 or TRBV12-4 to TRBJ2-1, with D tentatively TRBD2 (5 bases). The CDR3 consists of 13 residues. The V end lost 5 bases, the J end lost 9 bases, and 14 bases lay between the germline ends. The CDR3 bases are TGTGCCAGCAGTCCCACCTTCGAGGGTGAGCAGTTCTTC. It is translated as CASSPTFEGEQFF.

V is TRBV20-1 and J is TRBJ1-1; D uncertain. The CDR3 contains 16 residues. The germline CDR1 and CDR2 sequences are DFQATT and SNEGSKA (reference sequence). DNA of the CDR3: TGCAATACTAGTTCCGACCTTGGGGAAACGAACACTGAAGCTTTCTTT. As protein: CNTSSDLGETNTEAFF.

The chain employs TRBV19 and TRBJ2-5; possible D gene TRBD1, 6 bases. Trimming took 0 bases from V and 5 from J, leaving 10 bases between them. The CDR3 has 14 amino acids. Germline V lookup: CDR1 LNHDA, CDR2 SQIVND (reference sequence). The CDR3 loop is CASSIDTGLETQYF. DNA of the CDR3: TGTGCCAGTAGTATAGATACAGGGTTGGAGACCCAGTACTTC. Based on the CDR3 plus reference TRBV19 and TRBJ2-5, the full variable domain is DGGITQSPKYLFRKEGQNVTLSCEQNLNHDAMYWYRQDPGQGLRLIYYSQIVNDFQKGDIAEGYSVSREKKESFPLTVTSAQKNPTAFYLCASSIDTGLETQYFGPGTRLLVL.

This sequence joins TRBV20-1 and TRBJ2-7, with D perhaps assigned TRBD1 or TRBD2 (5 bases each). The CDR3 totals 16 residues. V lost 3 bases and J lost 0, with 18 bases in between. Per the germline V gene, CDR1 is DFQATT and CDR2 is SNEGSKA (reference sequence). The CDR3 spells CSARDNPGTASYEQYF. The CDR3 nucleotides are TGCAGTGCTAGGGATAATCCCGGGACCGCCTCCTACGAGCAGTACTTC.

This clonotype has a count of ten or more. The chain has TRBV29-1 and TRBJ2-5, with D perhaps being TRBD1 or TRBD2 (5 bases each). Trimming removed 8 bases at V and 0 bases at J, with 13 bases between. This CDR3 has 13 amino acids. Germline V CDR1 and CDR2: SQVTM, ANQGSEA. In DNA, the CDR3 is TGCAGCTTTCGGGGACCGAACCAAGAGACCCAGTACTTC. Its translation: CSFRGPNQETQYF.

The table lists this clonotype with a few counts. The gene calls are TRBV12-3 or TRBV12-4 and TRBJ2-7; D uncertain. Trimming removed 1 base from V and 5 bases from J, with 12 bases in between. This CDR3 spans 14 amino acids. The CDR3 bases are TGTGCCAGCAGTTTAGTTGGGAAACACCACGAGCAGTACTTC. Translated, it gives CASSLVGKHHEQYF.

The chain couples TRBV7-3 to TRBJ2-1; D gene unclear. CDR3 size: 16 residues. V was cut by 6 bases and J by 0 bases, with 15 bases left in between. Germline V gene lookup returns CDR1 SGHTA and CDR2 FQGTGA. CDR3 nucleotides: TGTGCCAGCAGTATCGGGTGGCCGAACTCCTACAATGAGCAGTTCTTC. This codes for CASSIGWPNSYNEQFF.

V usage is TRBV18 and J usage is TRBJ2-3, with TRBD1 as a possible D gene (6 bases). The CDR3 is 13 amino acids. CDR1 is KGHSH, CDR2 LQKENI, per germline. V lost 8 bases to trimming and J lost 0 bases, with 9 bases between them. CDR3 DNA sequence: TGTGCCAGCGCCGACAGGAGCACAGATACGCAGTATTTT. Translation gives CASADRSTDTQYF.

This chain connects TRBV5-1 to TRBJ2-5; 13 positions match TRBD2. The CDR3 covers 18 residues. CDR1 is SGHRS, CDR2 YFSETQ, per germline. J gave up 2 bases and V 4 bases, and 11 bases lay outside the gene matches. CDR3 DNA: TGCGCCAGCAGCGGGTGGGGGACTAGCGGGGTTCAACAAGAGACCCAGTACTTC. Protein product: CASSGWGTSGVQQETQYF.

This clonotype was observed a few times. The chain joins TRBV5-1 to TRBJ2-7; D might be TRBD1 (5 bases). In germline, CDR1 is SGHRS, CDR2 YFSETQ. The CDR3 consists of 14 residues. V shed 5 bases and J shed 2 bases, with 14 bases lying between them. DNA of the CDR3: TGCGCCAGCAGTAGGGCGGACACAACCTACGAGCAGTACTTC. This encodes CASSRADTTYEQYF.

The chain uses TRBV11-2 and TRBJ2-5, with 12 bases that match TRBD2. The tail of the sequence fits TRBJ2-7 better, so the J call may be wrong. The germline gives CDR1 SGHAT, CDR2 FQNNGV. CDR3 length equals 16 residues. The CDR3 DNA reads TGTGCCAGCAGCTTAGTTGCTAGCGGGGGGGCCGTCGAGCAGTACTTC. Its protein is CASSLVASGGAVEQYF.

V and J are TRBV20-1 and TRBJ2-1; D not resolved. Germline-derived CDR1 and CDR2 are DFQATT and SNEGSKA (reference sequence). V was cut by 0 bases and J by 6 bases, with 18 bases left in between. The CDR3 runs to 16 residues. CDR3 nucleotides: TGCAGTGCTAGAGATCAATTCCGATTACCGGCCAATGAGCAGTTCTTC. Translating it yields CSARDQFRLPANEQFF.

CDR3 region: CASSFGTSGGGNEQFF. DNA of the CDR3: TGTGCCAGCAGCTTCGGGACTAGCGGGGGGGGTAATGAGCAGTTCTTC. This chain connects TRBV5-4 to TRBJ2-1; 16 nucleotides line up with TRBD2. CDR3 length equals 16 residues. Germline V gene sequence: CDR1 SGHNT, CDR2 YYREEE (reference sequence). With 2 bases clipped from V and 7 bases from J, the junction kept 3 bases outside the gene matches.

The gene calls are TRBV19 and TRBJ2-7; D is undetermined. Looked up from germline, CDR1 is LNHDA and CDR2 is SQIVND (reference sequence). Trimming removed 5 bases from V and 6 bases from J, with 14 bases in between. CDR3 length: 13 residues. The CDR3 DNA reads as TGTGCCAGTAGTGCCGAGAGAATGGGCGAGCAGTACTTC. Translating gives CASSAERMGEQYF.

The chain combines TRBV21-1 with TRBJ2-6. TRBV21-1 represents a pseudogene. The CDR3 is 14 amino acids. CDR3 sequence reads: CASSAQTAELVLTF. The DNA of the CDR3 is TGTGCCAGCAGCGCGCAGACGGCGGAGTTAGTCCTGACTTTC.

This chain uses TRBV6-5 with TRBJ1-2, with a tentative D call TRBD1 (6 bases). Germline CDR1 is MNHEY and CDR2 is SVGAGI. This CDR3 contains 16 residues. V gave up 2 bases and J gave up 6 bases, with 19 bases separating them. The CDR3 sequence: CASSYAGAKAAHGYTF. The CDR3, as DNA: TGTGCCAGCAGTTACGCGGGGGCCAAGGCCGCCCATGGCTACACCTTC.

This clonotype has just a few counts. The rearrangement links TRBV24-1 to TRBJ1-5; 8 bases are a match to TRBD1. This CDR3 is built from 14 residues. CDR1 and CDR2 (germline): KGHDR, SFDVKD. Trimming removed 5 bases from V and 1 base from J; junction bases left unmatched: 0. CDR3 sequence reads: CATSGQGSNQPQHF. CDR3 DNA: TGTGCCACCAGTGGACAGGGGAGCAATCAGCCCCAGCATTTT.

CDR3 sequence: CASSVRGGLDTQYF. The CDR3 region has the DNA TGTGCCAGCAGCGTAAGGGGGGGGTTGGATACGCAGTATTTT. The chain is built from TRBV9 and TRBJ2-3; the D gene is possibly TRBD2 (7 bases). The CDR3 sequence is 14 residues long. Per germline, CDR1 SGDLS and CDR2 YYNGEE. The ends were cut back, 1 base at V and 6 bases at J, with 12 bases in the middle.